The T cell receptor beta chain under discussion was sequenced for a study of T cell responses to AZD1222 COVID-19 vaccine. In the study overall: Analyses pooled second doses at about 4 or about 12 weeks.

The table came from immunoSEQ multiplex PCR; TCRdb's copy has only in-frame clones and leaves some out. This table holds around 180,000 clones, approximately 86% found once. Germline V CDR1 and CDR2: SGHTA, FQGTGA. V lost 1 base and J lost 4; bases outside the gene matches: 7. The CDR3 loop spans 17 amino acids. Findings of the study overall: A rise in Spike-specific TCR breadth and depth followed two AZD1222 doses. Seropositive at baseline were only a handful of AZD1222 recipients. Donors, mostly white British, included more females; clonal diversity was possibly underestimated.

For this clone: Its specificity is unknown.

The sequencing here drew on peripheral blood, taken on day 0 of AZD1222 vaccination. The chain joins TRBV7-3 to TRBJ1-1; 12 bases are a match to TRBD1. This clonotype originated in an adult in good health. This CDR3 is CASSLMGTGGRITEAFF. The DNA for the CDR3 is TGTGCCAGCAGCTTAATGGGGACAGGGGGCCGGATCACTGAAGCTTTCTTT. Using reference TRBV7-3 and TRBJ1-1 for the parts outside the CDR3, the full variable domain is GAGVSQTPSNKVTEKGKYVELRCDPISGHTALYWYRQSLGQGPEFLIYFQGTGAADDSGLPNDRFFAVRPEGSVSTLKIQRTERGDSAVYLCASSLMGTGGRITEAFFGQGTRLTVV.